This T cell receptor beta chain originates from a study of shared clonotypes between healthy human individuals. The assay was immunoSEQ multiplex PCR, and TCRdb's table has in-frame clones only and misses some. Among 2 million to 2.5 million clones listed, under 95% were seen once. V was shortened by 4 bases and J by 3 bases, with 22 bases between the two germline ends. Germline-derived CDR1 and CDR2 are SGHDT and YYEEEE. CDR3 length: 17 amino acids. The V gene is TRBV5-6, the J gene TRBJ1-1; perhaps TRBD1 as D (5 bases). This sequence originates from a man between 18 and 35 years old in good health. Some clones in this sample may be carry-over from other donors' samples. Specimen: naive CD4+ T cells from PBMCs. Subset noted: CD45RA+ positively selected. Here the CDR3 reads CASSLPFGAARYTEAFF. The CDR3, as DNA: TGTGCCAGCAGCCTACCATTCGGGGCCGCAAGGTACACTGAAGCTTTCTTT.